This T cell receptor beta chain was sequenced in a study of cytomegalovirus exposure and HLA in healthy donors. The CDR3 extends over 15 amino acids. The V and J ends lost 5 bases and 0 bases respectively, with 11 bases between them. Germline assignment: CDR1 SGHVS and CDR2 FQNEAQ. The PCR ran on 60 Vbeta and 13 Jbeta primers. The repertoire was sequenced with immunoSEQ multiplex PCR; TCRdb's copy has only in-frame clones and lacks some. The table shows roughly 66,000 clones, with roughly 72% occurring only once. The sequence was collected from a man between 45 and 60 years old in good health and CMV-seronegative. Material: PBMCs. The chain employs TRBV7-8 and TRBJ1-3, with D unresolved. As DNA, the CDR3 is TGTGCCAGCAGCCTAACGGGTAACTCTGGAAACACCATATATTTT. Protein sequence: CASSLTGNSGNTIYF.